The 15 T cell receptor beta chains below were found in one sample sequenced in a study of blood T cells in healthy people across ages. Together with a sample-barcoded 5' primer, a J-beta primer mix was included in a second PCR lasting roughly 6 to 12 cycles. MiXCR, applied by TCRdb to the 5' RACE reads, yields one record per CDR3 protein. The sample has 450,000 to 700,000 distinct CDR3 sequences; about 25% are singletons. Sample: blood. These receptors all come from a woman in her 70s in good health.

This clonotype showed up just once. Here the CDR3 reads CASRGDTNTGELFF. CDR3 coding DNA: TGCGCCAGCAGAGGGGACACAAACACCGGGGAGCTGTTTTTT. The chain recombines TRBV5-1 with TRBJ2-2; tentative D call: TRBD1 (6 bases). CDR1 and CDR2 (germline): SGHRS, YFSETQ. The V end was cut by 5 bases, the J end by 2 bases, with 10 bases between. The CDR3 extends over 14 amino acids.

Many counts were recorded for this clonotype. The rearrangement joins TRBV19 to TRBJ2-5, with 7 nucleotides matching TRBD1. The J call may be wrong; the DNA end is better matched by TRBJ2-1. Germline values: CDR1 LNHDA, CDR2 SQIVND (reference sequence). The CDR3 extends over 13 amino acids. The CDR3 protein is CASSISLTGSQFF. The DNA of the CDR3 is TGTGCCAGTAGTATAAGTTTGACAGGGTCGCAGTTCTTC.

The chain has TRBV14 and TRBJ2-7; 11 nucleotides align to TRBD2. With V trimmed by 0 bases and J by 3 bases, 13 bases remained unmatched. Germline lookup yields CDR1 SGHDN and CDR2 FVKESK. CDR3 length equals 19 residues. The CDR3 region is CASSQDRLTTSGNYYEQYF. The CDR3 nucleotides are TGTGCCAGCAGCCAAGATCGGCTTACGACTAGCGGGAACTACTACGAGCAGTACTTC.

This clonotype was counted a few times. The chain's CDR3 is CASSLSNPDSLNEQFF. Here the CDR3 DNA reads TGTGCCAGCAGCTTGTCAAATCCGGACAGCCTCAATGAGCAGTTCTTC. V gene TRBV5-6 combines with J gene TRBJ2-1; D might be TRBD1 (6 bases). CDR3 size: 16 residues. Deletions cut 1 base from V and 6 bases from J, with 17 bases between. Germline V gene lookup returns CDR1 SGHDT and CDR2 YYEEEE.

The CDR3 DNA follows: TGCGCCAGCGGAGGGGTAGCTGGGGCCAACGTCCTGACTTTC. Translating it yields CASGGVAGANVLTF. The chain is built from TRBV5-1 and TRBJ2-6; D possibly corresponds to TRBD2 (6 bases). Germline CDR1 and CDR2: SGHRS and YFSETQ. The CDR3 is 14 amino acids. V was shortened by 7 bases and J by 2 bases, with 10 bases between the two germline ends.

This clonotype was observed a handful of times. The chain has TRBV5-1 and TRBJ1-3; a weak D match, TRBD1 (5 bases). V lost 6 bases and J 2 bases, leaving 9 bases between the germline ends. The CDR3 spans 13 residues. The germline gives CDR1 SGHRS, CDR2 YFSETQ. CDR3 DNA sequence: TGCGCCAGCACTGGGGGAACTGGAAACACCATATATTTT. As protein: CASTGGTGNTIYF. Using reference TRBV5-1 and TRBJ1-3 for the parts outside the CDR3, the full variable domain is KAGVTQTPRYLIKTRGQQVTLSCSPISGHRSVSWYQQTPGQGLQFLFEYFSETQRNKGNFPGRFSGRQFSNSRSEMNVSTLELGDSALYLCASTGGTGNTIYFGEGSWLTVV.

This sequence joins TRBV3-1 and TRBJ2-4; 8 bases are a match to TRBD2. Germline V gene data show CDR1 as LGHDT and CDR2 as YNNKEL (reference sequence). This CDR3 has 15 residues. Trimming at V came to 7 bases and at J to 5 bases, leaving 10 bases not matched to a gene. The CDR3 sequence is CASNAAGEGENIQYF. The CDR3 bases are TGTGCCAGCAATGCAGCGGGAGAGGGGGAAAACATTCAGTACTTC.

This clonotype was counted ten times or more. This rearrangement joins TRBV14 to TRBJ1-2; possible D gene TRBD1, 6 bases. This CDR3 contains 18 residues. Germline CDR1 and CDR2: SGHDN and FVKESK. The V end lost 1 base, the J end lost 0 bases, and 18 bases lay between the germline ends. The CDR3 loop is CASSQGRDKFRTNYGYTF. In DNA, the CDR3 is TGTGCCAGCAGCCAAGGCAGGGACAAATTTCGAACTAACTATGGCTACACCTTC.

This clonotype turned up a few times. The junction departs from the called germline gene at one end, perhaps through a read error. The V and J genes are TRBV5-1 and TRBJ1-3; no clear D. Per the germline V gene, CDR1 is SGHRS and CDR2 is YFSETQ. There are 15 residues in the CDR3. The CDR3 loop reads CAGSLAGNSGNTIYF. CDR3 coding DNA: TGCGCCGGCAGCTTGGCCGGGAACTCGGGAAACACCATATATTTT.

This chain uses TRBV12-5 with TRBJ1-1; 7 positions agree with TRBD1. Trimming removed 5 bases from V and 7 bases from J; junction bases left unmatched: 7. CDR3 size: 13 residues. Germline CDR1 LGHNT, CDR2 FRNRAP. The CDR3 reads CASGPTGSLEAFF. DNA for the CDR3: TGTGCTAGTGGTCCGACAGGGTCGCTTGAAGCTTTCTTT.

This clonotype was observed a few times. The V and J genes are TRBV7-3 and TRBJ2-7; D is perhaps TRBD2 (6 bases). CDR3 length: 15 residues. With 5 bases removed from V and 2 bases from J, the gap between germline ends came to 16 bases. The germline V gene has CDR1 SGHTA and CDR2 FQGTGA. The CDR3 DNA reads as TGTGCCAGCAGCCTAGGGAGCGGGTCCGCCTACGAGCAGTACTTC. This codes for CASSLGSGSAYEQYF. The full variable domain, in which reference TRBV7-3 and TRBJ2-7 provide the parts outside the CDR3, is GAGVSQTPSNKVTEKGKYVELRCDPISGHTALYWYRQSLGQGPEFLIYFQGTGAADDSGLPNDRFFAVRPEGSVSTLKIQRTERGDSAVYLCASSLGSGSAYEQYFGPGTRLTVT.

This clonotype was detected many times. This chain connects TRBV4-2 to TRBJ2-7, with D possibly being TRBD1 (6 bases). V gave up 3 bases and J gave up 3 bases, with 15 bases separating them. The CDR3 extends over 15 amino acids. The germline gives CDR1 LGHNA, CDR2 YNFKEQ. The CDR3 sequence is CASSQAHRDSYEQYF. The CDR3 DNA reads TGTGCCAGCAGCCAGGCCCACAGGGATAGCTACGAGCAGTACTTC.

The genes are TRBV3-1 and TRBJ2-5; unclear D gene. This CDR3 has 13 amino acids. Germline CDR1 LGHDT, CDR2 YNNKEL (reference sequence). Trimming pared 6 bases from V and 4 bases from J, leaving 12 bases between. The CDR3 DNA follows: TGTGCCAGCAGGATCGGAGTGAGAGAGACCCAGTACTTC. It encodes CASRIGVRETQYF.

This chain uses TRBV10-3 with TRBJ2-7; D assignment may be TRBD1 or TRBD2 (5 bases each). Germline V gene data show CDR1 as ENHRY and CDR2 as SYGVKD. The V end lost 0 bases, the J end lost 0 bases, and 12 bases lay between the germline ends. The CDR3 is 16 amino acids. CDR3 DNA: TGTGCCATCAGTGAGTCGAGGTCAGGGAGCTCCTACGAGCAGTACTTC. It translates to CAISESRSGSSYEQYF.

In regard to this clonotype: A single base separates this from a much larger clone, so it may be a read error. The chain links TRBV20-1 to TRBJ2-1; TRBD2 agrees at 10 bases. Germline assignment: CDR1 DFQATT and CDR2 SNEGSKA (reference sequence). The CDR3 covers 13 residues. The V gene end was trimmed by 5 bases and the J gene end by 11 bases; junction bases not matched to a gene: 9. CDR3 loop: CSAAAGGWNKQFF. The CDR3 DNA sequence: TGCAGTGCTGCAGCGGGGGGGTGGAATAAGCAGTTCTTC.